Below, 21 T cell receptor beta chains from the same sample are listed, as sequenced in a study of T cells in Graves' hyperthyroidism and ophthalmopathy. Amplification targeted TCR beta CDR3 regions from RNA transcripts. With the HTBI primer set, the TCR CDR3 went through a first round of RT-PCR. TCRdb re-called the multiplex PCR reads with MiXCR, one entry per CDR3 protein. Altogether hundreds of thousands of distinct CDR3 sequences are present, approximately 15% being singletons, with the ten largest covering 5% to 7%. The sequenced material came from blood. The receptors were sampled from a woman in her thirties with Graves' hyperthyroidism that later progressed to Graves' ophthalmopathy.

This clonotype was detected ten times or more. The CDR3 loop reads CASSQGTGTHEQYF. As DNA, the CDR3 is TGTGCCAGCAGCCAGGGGACAGGGACCCACGAGCAGTACTTC. This chain connects TRBV14 to TRBJ2-7; TRBD1 matches 9 bases. The V segment lost 3 bases and the J segment 5 bases; nucleotides outside the gene matches: 5. The V gene's germline CDR1 is SGHDN and CDR2 FVKESK. The length of the CDR3 is 14 residues.

This clonotype was detected ten times or more. This chain joins TRBV11-2 and TRBJ1-6; D unresolved. V lost 5 bases and J 9 bases, leaving 14 bases between the germline ends. Germline values: CDR1 SGHAT, CDR2 FQNNGV. CDR3 length: 14 amino acids. CDR3 sequence: CASSLGSAGSPLHF. CDR3 coding DNA: TGTGCCAGCAGCCTGGGGTCCGCGGGTTCACCCCTCCACTTT.

This clonotype was found many times. The J gene is TRBJ2-7, the V gene TRBV27; 7 bases fit TRBD1. The germline V gene has CDR1 MNHEY and CDR2 SMNVEV (reference sequence). There are 14 residues in the CDR3. V was clipped by 3 bases and J by 6 bases; unmatched bases: 8. CDR3: CASSFGLNRGEQYF. DNA for the CDR3: TGTGCCAGCAGTTTTGGACTGAACAGGGGCGAGCAGTACTTC.

The rearrangement uses TRBV15 and TRBJ1-2; perhaps TRBD1 as D (6 bases). CDR1 is LNHNV and CDR2 is YYDKDF in the germline V gene (reference sequence). V was pared by 4 bases and J by 5 bases, with 8 bases between. This CDR3 is 12 amino acids long. The CDR3: CATSNDRYGYTF. As DNA, the CDR3 is TGTGCCACCAGCAACGACAGGTATGGCTACACCTTC.

The chain is built from TRBV2 and TRBJ2-2; TRBD1 or TRBD2 may be the D gene (5 bases each). V was pared by 6 bases and J by 2 bases, with 19 bases between. The CDR3 length is 17 residues. CDR1 and CDR2 from the germline V gene are SNHLY and FYNNEI. The CDR3 is CASSRGIMGENTGELFF. DNA of the CDR3: TGTGCCAGCAGCCGGGGTATTATGGGGGAAAACACCGGGGAGCTGTTTTTT.

There are many counts of this clonotype. The V gene is TRBV19, the J gene TRBJ1-1; a weak D match, TRBD1 (5 bases). Germline V gene data show CDR1 as LNHDA and CDR2 as SQIVND (reference sequence). The germline V and J ends were trimmed by 10 bases and 3 bases, with 12 bases remaining between them. The CDR3 extends over 12 amino acids. CDR3 loop: CATSRGYTEAFF. For the CDR3, the DNA is TGTGCCACCTCCCGGGGGTACACTGAAGCTTTCTTT.

V usage is TRBV12-3 or TRBV12-4 and J usage is TRBJ2-2; tentatively, D is TRBD1 or TRBD2 (5 bases each). With 6 bases removed from V and 4 bases from J, the gap between germline ends came to 12 bases. The CDR3 consists of 14 residues. CDR3 in amino acids: CASRPGPVTGELFF. The CDR3 DNA reads as TGTGCCAGCAGGCCGGGACCAGTCACCGGGGAGCTGTTTTTT.

This clonotype was detected many times. The chain has TRBV18 and TRBJ1-5; 8 bases agree with TRBD1. The CDR3 has 14 amino acids. J lost 6 bases, V lost 2 bases, and 3 bases had no gene match. Per the germline V gene, CDR1 is KGHSH and CDR2 is LQKENI. The CDR3 region is CASSPEQGGQPQHF. The CDR3 coding sequence is TGTGCCAGCTCACCAGAACAGGGGGGTCAGCCCCAGCATTTT.

This clonotype was detected ten times or more. The rearrangement links TRBV24-1 to TRBJ2-3; 8 positions agree with TRBD2. Germline V gene sequence: CDR1 KGHDR, CDR2 SFDVKD. The CDR3 length is 14 residues. V was pared by 5 bases and J by 2 bases, with 2 bases of the junction left unmatched. CDR3: CATSVAGSTDTQYF. CDR3 DNA: TGTGCCACCAGTGTAGCGGGGTCCACAGATACGCAGTATTTT.

At least ten counts were recorded for this clonotype. J is TRBJ1-4 and V is TRBV11-3; 8 bases fit TRBD1. The CDR3 spans 14 residues. V lost 8 bases to trimming and J lost 5 bases; unmatched junction nucleotides: 7. Germline values: CDR1 SGHNT, CDR2 YENEEA. The CDR3 DNA follows: TGTGCCAGCGGAGCCGACAGGGGAAATGAAAAACTGTTTTTT. Its protein product is CASGADRGNEKLFF.

V is TRBV4-1 and J is TRBJ1-1; D may be TRBD1 (5 bases). With 3 bases removed from V and 5 bases from J, the gap between germline ends came to 13 bases. The CDR3 extends over 14 amino acids. The germline V gene has CDR1 MGHRA and CDR2 YSYEKL. CDR3 bases: TGCGCCAGCAGCCATCCCTCGGGGGGGACTGAAGCTTTCTTT. It codes for CASSHPSGGTEAFF.

This clonotype has at least ten counts. The chain links TRBV27 to TRBJ2-5, with 8 positions matching TRBD2. V shed 5 bases, J shed 4 bases, and the junction held 6 bases outside the gene matches. From germline, CDR1 is MNHEY and CDR2 SMNVEV (reference sequence). This CDR3 spans 14 amino acids. The CDR3 is CASSKPGLAETQYF. The CDR3 DNA follows: TGTGCCAGCAGTAAACCCGGACTAGCAGAGACCCAGTACTTC.

For this clonotype: The junction departs from germline at one end; a sequencing error may be responsible. The chain is built from TRBV27 and TRBJ2-3; D ambiguous. CDR1 is MNHEY, CDR2 SMNVEV, per germline (reference sequence). This CDR3 comprises 12 residues. CDR3 sequence (DNA): TGTGCCAGCAGATCGGGCACAGATACGCAGTGTTTT. Residues: CASRSGTDTQCF.

The CDR3 DNA sequence: TGCGCCAGCAGCTTATATGCTGGCGGGGCTACCTCCTACAATGAGCAGTTCTTC. It codes for CASSLYAGGATSYNEQFF. The chain links TRBV5-1 to TRBJ2-1, with D perhaps TRBD2 (6 bases). Deletions cut 2 bases from V and 0 bases from J, with 18 bases between. The CDR3 is 18 amino acids. CDR1 and CDR2 (germline): SGHRS, YFSETQ.

The chain employs TRBV20-1 and TRBJ1-3; D unclear. V was trimmed by 0 bases and J by 0 bases, leaving 12 bases between them. The CDR3 consists of 16 residues. Germline loops: CDR1 DFQATT, CDR2 SNEGSKA (reference sequence). Here the CDR3 DNA reads TGCAGTGCTAGAGATACCGCGCGGGTCTCTGGAAACACCATATATTTT. This translates into CSARDTARVSGNTIYF.

The chain uses TRBV29-1 and TRBJ2-7, with 7 bases fitting TRBD1. CDR1 SQVTM and CDR2 ANQGSEA come from the germline V gene. The CDR3 has 13 residues. V lost 6 bases and J lost 6; bases outside the gene matches: 11. The CDR3 region is CSVTGQSDAEQYF. The CDR3 bases are TGCAGCGTGACGGGACAGTCCGACGCCGAGCAGTACTTC.

The chain recombines TRBV9 with TRBJ2-1; 13 nucleotides match TRBD2. Losses at the gene ends were 3 bases for V and 8 bases for J; bases not matched to a gene: 14. Germline values: CDR1 SGDLS, CDR2 YYNGEE. This CDR3 region has 18 residues. CDR3 DNA sequence: TGTGCCAGCAGCGCACGGACTAGCGGGAGATTAGGTGGGGATGAGCAGTTCTTC. Amino acids: CASSARTSGRLGGDEQFF.

This clonotype was detected only a few times. The chain links TRBV5-4 to TRBJ2-7; D call uncertain. The CDR3 is 12 residues long. Trimming shortened V by 4 bases and J by 2 bases, and 7 bases separated the two germline ends. Germline V lookup: CDR1 SGHNT, CDR2 YYREEE (reference sequence). The CDR3 is CASSVGTYEQYF. For the CDR3, the DNA is TGTGCCAGCAGCGTTGGGACCTACGAGCAGTACTTC.

The chain employs TRBV28 and TRBJ1-1, with D perhaps matching TRBD1 (5 bases). Germline CDR1 is MDHEN and CDR2 is SYDVKM. CDR3 length: 16 amino acids. The V gene lost 2 bases and the J gene lost 0 bases, with 13 bases spanning the gap. The CDR3 nucleotides read TGTGCCAGCAGTTTAGGCGGGGCAGTCATGAACACTGAAGCTTTCTTT. It specifies CASSLGGAVMNTEAFF.

In this sample, this clonotype turned up many times. The rearrangement joins TRBV5-1 to TRBJ2-1, with 7 bases matching TRBD2. The J segment lost 7 bases and the V segment lost 2 bases, leaving 12 bases of the junction unmatched. This CDR3 has 16 amino acids. CDR1 is SGHRS, CDR2 YFSETQ, per germline. The CDR3 sequence: CASSFRLANSGNEQFF. The CDR3 coding sequence is TGCGCCAGCAGCTTCAGACTAGCCAATTCGGGGAATGAGCAGTTCTTC. The full variable domain, completed using reference TRBV5-1 and TRBJ2-1, is KAGVTQTPRYLIKTRGQQVTLSCSPISGHRSVSWYQQTPGQGLQFLFEYFSETQRNKGNFPGRFSGRQFSNSRSEMNVSTLELGDSALYLCASSFRLANSGNEQFFGPGTRLTVL.

This clonotype came up a few times. The J gene is TRBJ2-3, the V gene TRBV19, with 10 bases that match TRBD1. The CDR3 sequence is 15 residues long. In germline, CDR1 is LNHDA, CDR2 SQIVND (reference sequence). The trim removed 7 bases at V and 6 bases at J, leaving 10 bases unmatched. The CDR3 region has the DNA TGTGCCAGTACCGCAGACAGGGGGCTGGGGGATACGCAGTATTTT. This encodes CASTADRGLGDTQYF.